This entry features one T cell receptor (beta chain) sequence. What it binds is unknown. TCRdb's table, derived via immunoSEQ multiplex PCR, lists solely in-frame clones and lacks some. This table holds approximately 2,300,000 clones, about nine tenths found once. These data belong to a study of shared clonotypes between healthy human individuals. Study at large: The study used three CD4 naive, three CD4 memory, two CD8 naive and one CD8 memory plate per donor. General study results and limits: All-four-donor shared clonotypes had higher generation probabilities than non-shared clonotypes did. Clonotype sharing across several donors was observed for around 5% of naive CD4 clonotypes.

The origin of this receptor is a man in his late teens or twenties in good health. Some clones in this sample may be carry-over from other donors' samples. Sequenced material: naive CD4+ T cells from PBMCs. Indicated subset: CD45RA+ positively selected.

The chain's CDR3 is CAIHSGANYGYTF. Written as DNA, the CDR3 is TGTGCCATCCACAGCGGGGCTAACTATGGCTACACCTTC. This chain joins TRBV6-5 and TRBJ1-2; D is uncertain. CDR1 MNHEY and CDR2 SVGAGI come from the germline V gene. This CDR3 is 13 amino acids long. V lost 10 bases and J 0 bases, leaving 12 bases between the germline ends.